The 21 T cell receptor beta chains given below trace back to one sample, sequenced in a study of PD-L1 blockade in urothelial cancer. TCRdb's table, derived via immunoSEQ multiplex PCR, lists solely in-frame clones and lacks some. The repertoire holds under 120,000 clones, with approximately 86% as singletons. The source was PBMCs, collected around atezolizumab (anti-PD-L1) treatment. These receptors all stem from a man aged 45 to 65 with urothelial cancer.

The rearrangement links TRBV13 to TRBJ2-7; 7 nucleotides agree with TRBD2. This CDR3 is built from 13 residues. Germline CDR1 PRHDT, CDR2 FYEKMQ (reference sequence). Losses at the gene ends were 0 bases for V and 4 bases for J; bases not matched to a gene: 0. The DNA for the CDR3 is TGTGCCAGCAGCTTAGGCGGGAGGTACGAGCAGTACTTC. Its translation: CASSLGGRYEQYF. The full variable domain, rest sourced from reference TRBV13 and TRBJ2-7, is AAGVIQSPRHLIKEKRETATLKCYPIPRHDTVYWYQQGPGQDPQFLISFYEKMQSDKGSIPDRFSAQQFSDYHSELNMSSLELGDSALYFCASSLGGRYEQYFGPGTRLTVT.

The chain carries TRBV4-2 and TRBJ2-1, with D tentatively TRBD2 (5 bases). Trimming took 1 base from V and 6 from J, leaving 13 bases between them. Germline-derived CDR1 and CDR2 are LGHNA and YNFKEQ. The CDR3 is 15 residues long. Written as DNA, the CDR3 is TGTGCCAGCAGCCAAGGGCGAGGGCCGGGCAATGAGCAGTTCTTC. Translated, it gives CASSQGRGPGNEQFF.

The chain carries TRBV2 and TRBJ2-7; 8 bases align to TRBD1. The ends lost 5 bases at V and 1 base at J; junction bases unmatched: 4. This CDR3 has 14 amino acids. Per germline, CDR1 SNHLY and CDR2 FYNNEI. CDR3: CASSSRTGSYEQYF. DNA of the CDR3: TGTGCCAGCAGTTCCAGGACAGGGTCCTACGAGCAGTACTTC.

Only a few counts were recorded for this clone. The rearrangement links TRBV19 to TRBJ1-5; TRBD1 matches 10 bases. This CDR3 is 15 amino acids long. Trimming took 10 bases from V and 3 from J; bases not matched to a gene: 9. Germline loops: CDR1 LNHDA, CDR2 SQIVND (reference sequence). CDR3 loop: CATLGTGVNNQPQHF. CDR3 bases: TGTGCCACCCTCGGGACAGGGGTTAACAATCAGCCCCAGCATTTT.

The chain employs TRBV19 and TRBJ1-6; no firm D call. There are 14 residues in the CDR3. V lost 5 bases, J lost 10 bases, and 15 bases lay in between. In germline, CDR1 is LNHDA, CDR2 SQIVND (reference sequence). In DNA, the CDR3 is TGTGCCAGTAGTGGCGGGGATCTACGGTCACCCCTCCACTTT. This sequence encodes CASSGGDLRSPLHF.

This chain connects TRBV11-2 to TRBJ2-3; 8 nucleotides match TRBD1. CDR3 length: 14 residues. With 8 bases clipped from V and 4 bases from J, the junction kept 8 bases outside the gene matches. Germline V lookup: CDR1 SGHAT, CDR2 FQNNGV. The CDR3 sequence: CASGTDRGPDTQYF. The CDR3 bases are TGTGCCAGCGGAACCGACAGGGGACCAGATACGCAGTATTTT.

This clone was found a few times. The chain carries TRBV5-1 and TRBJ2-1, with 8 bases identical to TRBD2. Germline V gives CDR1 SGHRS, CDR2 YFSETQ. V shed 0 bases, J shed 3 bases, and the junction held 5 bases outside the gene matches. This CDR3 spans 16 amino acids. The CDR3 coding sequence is TGCGCCAGCAGCTTGGGAGGCGGGAGGATCTACAATGAGCAGTTCTTC. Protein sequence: CASSLGGGRIYNEQFF. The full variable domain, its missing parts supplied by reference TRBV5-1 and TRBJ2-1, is KAGVTQTPRYLIKTRGQQVTLSCSPISGHRSVSWYQQTPGQGLQFLFEYFSETQRNKGNFPGRFSGRQFSNSRSEMNVSTLELGDSALYLCASSLGGGRIYNEQFFGPGTRLTVL.

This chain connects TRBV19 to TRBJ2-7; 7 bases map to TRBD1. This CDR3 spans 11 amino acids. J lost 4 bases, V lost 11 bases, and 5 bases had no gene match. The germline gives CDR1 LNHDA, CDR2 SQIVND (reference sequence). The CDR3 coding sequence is TGTGCCTCAAAGGGGGCATACGAGCAGTACTTC. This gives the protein CASKGAYEQYF.

The CDR3 loop reads CASSFREGNYGYTF. The CDR3 bases are TGTGCCAGCAGCTTTCGCGAGGGTAACTATGGCTACACCTTC. The chain uses TRBV7-2 and TRBJ1-2; D call uncertain. V lost 3 bases to trimming and J lost 1 base, with 9 bases between them. The CDR3 has 14 residues. Germline V lookup: CDR1 SGHTA, CDR2 FQGNSA.

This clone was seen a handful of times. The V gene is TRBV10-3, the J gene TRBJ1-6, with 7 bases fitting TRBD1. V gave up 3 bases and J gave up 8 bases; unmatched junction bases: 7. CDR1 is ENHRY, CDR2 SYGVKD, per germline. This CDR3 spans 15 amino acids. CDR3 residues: CAISERQGRDSPLHF. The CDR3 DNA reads TGTGCCATCAGTGAAAGACAGGGCCGTGATTCACCCCTCCACTTT.

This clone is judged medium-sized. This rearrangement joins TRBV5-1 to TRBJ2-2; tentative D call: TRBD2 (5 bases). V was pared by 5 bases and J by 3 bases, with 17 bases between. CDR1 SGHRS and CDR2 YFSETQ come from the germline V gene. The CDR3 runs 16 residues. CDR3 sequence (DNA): TGCGCCAGCAGTTTTCGAGGGAGAACCGACACCGGGGAGCTGTTTTTT. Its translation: CASSFRGRTDTGELFF.

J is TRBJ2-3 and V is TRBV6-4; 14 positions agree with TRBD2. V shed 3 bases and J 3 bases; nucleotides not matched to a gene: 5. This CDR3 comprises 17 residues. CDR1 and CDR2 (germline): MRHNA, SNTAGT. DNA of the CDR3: TGTGCCAGCAGTGAAGCGGGGACTAGCGGGAGTACAGATACGCAGTATTTT. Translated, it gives CASSEAGTSGSTDTQYF.

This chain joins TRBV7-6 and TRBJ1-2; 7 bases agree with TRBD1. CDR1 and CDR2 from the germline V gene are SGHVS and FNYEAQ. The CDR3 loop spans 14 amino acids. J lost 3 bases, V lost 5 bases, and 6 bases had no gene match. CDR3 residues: CASSPNDRDYGYTF. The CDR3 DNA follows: TGTGCCAGCAGCCCTAACGACAGGGACTATGGCTACACCTTC. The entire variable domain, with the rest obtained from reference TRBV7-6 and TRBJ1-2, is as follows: GAGVSQSPRYKVTKRGQDVALRCDPISGHVSLYWYRQALGQGPEFLTYFNYEAQQDKSGLPNDRFSAERPEGSISTLTIQRTEQRDSAMYRCASSPNDRDYGYTFGSGTRLTVV.

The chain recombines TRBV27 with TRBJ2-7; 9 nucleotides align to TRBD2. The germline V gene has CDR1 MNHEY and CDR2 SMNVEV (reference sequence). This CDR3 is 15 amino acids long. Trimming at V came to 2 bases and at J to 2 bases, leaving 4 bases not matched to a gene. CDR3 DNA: TGTGCCAGCAGTTTACAGACTAGCGGTGCCTACGAGCAGTACTTC. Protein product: CASSLQTSGAYEQYF.

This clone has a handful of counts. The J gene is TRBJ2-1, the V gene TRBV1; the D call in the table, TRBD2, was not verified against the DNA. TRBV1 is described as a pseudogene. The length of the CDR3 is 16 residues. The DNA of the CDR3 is TGCACCAGCAGCCGAGCGACTAACGGGGGTGACAATGAGCAGTTCTTC. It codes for CTSSRATNGGDNEQFF.

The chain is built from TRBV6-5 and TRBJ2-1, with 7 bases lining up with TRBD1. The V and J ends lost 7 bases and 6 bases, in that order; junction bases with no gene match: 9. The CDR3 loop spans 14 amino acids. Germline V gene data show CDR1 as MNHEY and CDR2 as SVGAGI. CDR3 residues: CASTRGTETNEQFF. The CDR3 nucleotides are TGTGCCAGCACCAGGGGGACAGAGACCAATGAGCAGTTCTTC.

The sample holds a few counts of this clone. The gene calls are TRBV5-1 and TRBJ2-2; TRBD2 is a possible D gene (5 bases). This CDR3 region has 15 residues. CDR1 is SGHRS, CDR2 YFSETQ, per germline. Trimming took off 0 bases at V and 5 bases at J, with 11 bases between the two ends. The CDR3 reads CASSLAGLATGELFF. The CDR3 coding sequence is TGCGCCAGCAGCTTGGCGGGGTTAGCGACCGGGGAGCTGTTTTTT.

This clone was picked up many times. The CDR3 region is CASSLASSGRTDTQYF. As DNA, the CDR3 is TGTGCCAGCAGCTTGGCTTCTAGCGGGAGGACAGATACGCAGTATTTT. This chain joins TRBV5-6 and TRBJ2-3; 11 bases line up with TRBD2. The CDR3 consists of 16 residues. CDR1 is SGHDT and CDR2 is YYEEEE in the germline V gene. With 0 bases clipped from V and 3 bases from J, the junction kept 3 bases outside the gene matches.

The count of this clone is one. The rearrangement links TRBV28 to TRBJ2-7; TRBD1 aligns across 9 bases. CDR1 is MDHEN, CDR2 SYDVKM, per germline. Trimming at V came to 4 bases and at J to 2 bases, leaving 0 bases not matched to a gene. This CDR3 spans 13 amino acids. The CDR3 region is CASSWTGAYEQYF. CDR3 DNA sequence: TGTGCCAGCAGTTGGACAGGGGCCTACGAGCAGTACTTC.

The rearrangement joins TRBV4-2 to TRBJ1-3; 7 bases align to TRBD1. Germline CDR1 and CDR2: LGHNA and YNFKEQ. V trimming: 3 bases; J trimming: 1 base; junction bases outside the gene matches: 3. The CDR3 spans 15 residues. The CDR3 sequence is CASSHDRDSGNTIYF. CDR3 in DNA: TGTGCCAGCAGCCACGACAGGGATTCTGGAAACACCATATATTTT.

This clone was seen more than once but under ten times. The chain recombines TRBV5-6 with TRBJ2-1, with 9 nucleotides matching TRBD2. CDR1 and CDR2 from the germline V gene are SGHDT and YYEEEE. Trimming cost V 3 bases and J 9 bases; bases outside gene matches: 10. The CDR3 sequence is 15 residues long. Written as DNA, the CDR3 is TGTGCCAGCAGCTGGGGCGGGAGGGCCCCGAGTGAGCAGTTCTTC. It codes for CASSWGGRAPSEQFF.